This TCR beta chain was retrieved from a study of blood T cell repertoires in COVID-19. Study details: The study drew acute and convalescent COVID-19 samples from the United States, Italy and Spain. PBMCs, B-cell-depleted T cells, or T cells provided the cDNA or gDNA that made up the material.

Original data processing: Reference gene primer amplification yielded estimated nucleated cell counts. Profiled with immunoSEQ multiplex PCR; TCRdb holds only in-frame clones, not every one. That table furnishes V, J and clone size, whereas the DNA furnished D and trimming. The sample lists under 60,000 clones; 75% to 80% were seen once. V trimming: 7 bases; J trimming: 0 bases; junction bases outside the gene matches: 10. The germline V gene encodes CDR1 LNHNV and CDR2 YYDKDF (reference sequence). The CDR3 is made up of 16 amino acids. The source material was peripheral blood. The V gene is TRBV15, the J gene TRBJ1-2; 8 positions match TRBD1. The source is a human donor in a cohort sampled during active COVID-19. CDR3 loop: CATKNRGGLANYGYTF. CDR3 DNA sequence: TGTGCCACCAAGAACAGGGGGGGTTTAGCTAACTATGGCTACACCTTC. Looking up the rest from reference TRBV15 and TRBJ1-2 gives the full variable domain: DAMVIQNPRYQVTQFGKPVTLSCSQTLNHNVMYWYQQKSSQAPKLLFHYYDKDFNNEADTPDNFQSRRPNTSFCFLDIRSPGLGDTAMYLCATKNRGGLANYGYTFGSGTRLTVV.